The T cell receptor (beta chain) under discussion was sequenced for a study of cytomegalovirus exposure and HLA in healthy donors. This CDR3 contains 15 residues. V lost 6 bases and J lost 0, with 12 bases in between. The germline gives CDR1 MDHEN, CDR2 SYDVKM. Healthy individuals who donated bone marrow served as the donors. Primers: 60 Vbeta forward and 13 Jbeta reverse. TCRdb's table, derived via immunoSEQ multiplex PCR, lists solely in-frame clones and lacks some. The table includes about 68,000 clones, 81% detected once. Input material: PBMCs. The J gene is TRBJ1-5, the V gene TRBV28; D remains ambiguous. The TCR comes from a human donor in good health. CDR3 protein: CASRAGSYSNQPQHF. The CDR3 DNA reads TGTGCCAGCAGGGCTGGGAGCTATAGCAATCAGCCCCAGCATTTT.